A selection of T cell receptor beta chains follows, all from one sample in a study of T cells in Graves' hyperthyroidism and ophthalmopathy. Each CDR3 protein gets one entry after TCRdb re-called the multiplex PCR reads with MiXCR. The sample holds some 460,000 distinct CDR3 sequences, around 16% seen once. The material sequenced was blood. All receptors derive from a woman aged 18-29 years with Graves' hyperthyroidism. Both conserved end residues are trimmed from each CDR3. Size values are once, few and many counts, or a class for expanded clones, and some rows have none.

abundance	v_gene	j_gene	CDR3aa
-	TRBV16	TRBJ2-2	ASSQSKAAGELF
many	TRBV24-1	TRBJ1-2	ATSDPDRDYGYT
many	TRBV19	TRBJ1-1	ATWDRSMNTEAF
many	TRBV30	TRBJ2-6	AWSVTGANVLT
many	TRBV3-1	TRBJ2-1	ASSQAYGLAGSNEQF
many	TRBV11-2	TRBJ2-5	ASSLGYTGGREETQY
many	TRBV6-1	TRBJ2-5	ASRAPGPRGEETQY
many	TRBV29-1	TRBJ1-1	SVERGQGGTEAF
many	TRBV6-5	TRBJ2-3	ASSYSPGTDTQY
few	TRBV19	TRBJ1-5	ASSRGVTGYQPQH
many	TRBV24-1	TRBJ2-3	ATSDQNRASTDTQY
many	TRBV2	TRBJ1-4	ASRADEKLF
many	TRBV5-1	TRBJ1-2	ASSLASAGYGYT
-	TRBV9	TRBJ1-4	ASSPGEQATNEKLF
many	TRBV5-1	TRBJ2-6	ASSLRTGASGANVLT
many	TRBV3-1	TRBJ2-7	ASSPVVTGGRYEQY
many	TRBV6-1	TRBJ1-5	ASSWTPGGNQPQH
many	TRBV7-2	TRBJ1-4	ASSLKRIGEKLF
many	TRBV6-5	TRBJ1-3	ASSYQGDSSGNTIY
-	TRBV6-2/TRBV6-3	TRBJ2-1	ASSYGTMNNEQF
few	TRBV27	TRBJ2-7	ASSSHRFFYEQY
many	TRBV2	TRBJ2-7	ASRPIKKQY
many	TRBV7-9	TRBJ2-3	ASSLLQGSGTDTQY
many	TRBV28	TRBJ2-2	ASKGGALTPRGELF
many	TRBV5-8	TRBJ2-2	ASSLATGFEELF
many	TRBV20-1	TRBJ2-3	SASWQGSTDTQY
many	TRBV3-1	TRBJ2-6	ASSQEPGASGANVLT
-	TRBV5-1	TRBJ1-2	ASSTGGANYGYT
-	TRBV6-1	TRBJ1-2	ASAWASHDLTNYGYT
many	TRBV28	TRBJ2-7	ASSSGQGARYEQY
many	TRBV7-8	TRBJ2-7	ASSPRPTHEQY
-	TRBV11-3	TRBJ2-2	ASSLEARDTGELF
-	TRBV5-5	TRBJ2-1	ASSFRRYGNEQF
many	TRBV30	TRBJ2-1	AWSSPSRGAYNEQF
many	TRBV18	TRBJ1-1	ASSPSGREVEAF
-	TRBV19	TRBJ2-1	ASSGLALHLEQF
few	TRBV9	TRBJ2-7	ASSVGAGYEQY
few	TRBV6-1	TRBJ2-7	ASSPVSLGEQY
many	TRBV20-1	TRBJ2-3	SATKADTQY
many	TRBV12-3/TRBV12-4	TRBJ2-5	ASSGASGTQETQY
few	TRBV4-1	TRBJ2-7	ASSQRDRDYEQY
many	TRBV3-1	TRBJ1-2	ASSQAGDGYGYT
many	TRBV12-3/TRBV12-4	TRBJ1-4	ASSWDGGGEKLF
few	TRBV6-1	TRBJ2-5	AGAIGQAQETQY
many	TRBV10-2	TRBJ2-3	ASSDVDSLTDTQY
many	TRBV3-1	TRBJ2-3	ASSQVSAGAGTDTQY
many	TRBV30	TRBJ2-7	AWSTGYEQY
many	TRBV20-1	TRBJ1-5	SASMGFPEPQH